This T cell receptor beta chain was documented in a study of blood T cell repertoires in COVID-19. On the study more broadly: Samples taken during acute and convalescent COVID-19 were collected in the United States, Italy and Spain.

TCRdb's table, derived via immunoSEQ multiplex PCR, lists solely in-frame clones and lacks some. The table has 96,000 or so clones, 85% to 95% seen once. Germline V gene lookup returns CDR1 SGHAT and CDR2 FQNNGV. The CDR3 has 13 amino acids. After removal of 8 bases from V and 4 bases from J, the junction contained 7 bases not matched to a gene. V gene TRBV11-2 combines with J gene TRBJ2-5; TRBD1 matches 7 bases. This TCR was sampled from a man aged 60-69 years with acute or convalescent COVID-19. The sequenced sample was peripheral blood. This chain's CDR3 is CASRRQGGETQYF. For the CDR3, the DNA is TGTGCCAGCCGGAGACAGGGCGGAGAGACCCAGTACTTC. Looking up the rest from reference TRBV11-2 and TRBJ2-5 gives the full variable domain: EAGVAQSPRYKIIEKRQSVAFWCNPISGHATLYWYQQILGQGPKLLIQFQNNGVVDDSQLPKDRFSAERLKGVDSTLKIQPAKLEDSAVYLCASRRQGGETQYFGPGTRLLVL.